A selection of T cell receptor beta chains follows, all from one sample in a study of T cell repertoires in cytomegalovirus infection. One entry per CDR3 protein results from TCRdb running MiXCR on the reads. The sample includes 450,000 to 650,000 distinct CDR3 sequences, 40% of them seen just once. Antigens of these TCRs are unknown. Sequences were derived from cultured PBMCs, sampled from culture after CMV antigen stimulation. Receptor source: a human donor in good health (CMV status not recorded). Some clones in this sample may be carry-over from other donors' samples. CDR3s include the opening cysteine and the closing phenylalanine or tryptophan. D genes are given only for firm matches. Not every row has a clone size; where given, it reads once, few, many or a size class.

size	V	J	D	DNA	CDR3
few	TRBV11-2	TRBJ2-7	TRBD2	TGTGCCAGCAGCAGAGCGGGAGTTCTCTACGAGCAGTACTTC	CASSRAGVLYEQYF
-	TRBV19	TRBJ2-1	-	TGTGCCACCTCGAAGGGGTTAGTCTACAATGAGCAGTTCTTC	CATSKGLVYNEQFF
-	TRBV9	TRBJ1-1	TRBD1	TGTGCCAGCAGCGTTACAGGGGGCGCCCCTGACACTGAAGCTTTCTTT	CASSVTGGAPDTEAFF
-	TRBV7-4	TRBJ2-1	TRBD2	TGTGCCAGCAGTACACTAGCGAGTGAGCAGTTCTTC	CASSTLASEQFF
few	TRBV12-3/TRBV12-4	TRBJ1-4	-	TGTGCCAGCAGTCGCGAAAGGGGAGAAAAACTGTTTTTT	CASSRERGEKLFF
-	TRBV6-2/TRBV6-3	TRBJ2-7	-	TGTGCCAGCAGTTTAACAGGGACACGGAATTCCTACGAGCAGTACTTC	CASSLTGTRNSYEQYF
few	TRBV12-3/TRBV12-4	TRBJ1-2	-	TGTGCCAGCAGTGCTCCGGGACGCCGGGAGGGCTACACCTTC	CASSAPGRREGYTF
-	TRBV3-1	TRBJ1-1	-	TGTGCCAGCAGCCAAGTCGGGACTTCGAGTGAAGCTTTCTTT	CASSQVGTSSEAFF
-	TRBV10-3	TRBJ2-7	-	TGTGCCATCAGTGAGTCAGCTAGCTCCTACGAGCAGTACTTC	CAISESASSYEQYF
-	TRBV28	TRBJ2-7	-	TGTGCCAGCAGTTTTTGGGGGCTTAGGGAGCAGTACTTC	CASSFWGLREQYF
few	TRBV7-2	TRBJ2-7	-	TGTGCCAGCAGCCTAGTGTACATAGAAGGCGAGCAGTACTTC	CASSLVYIEGEQYF
few	TRBV7-9	TRBJ2-1	TRBD2	TGTGCCAGCAGCTTGTATACTAGCGGGAACTACAATGAGCAGTTCTTC	CASSLYTSGNYNEQFF
-	TRBV2	TRBJ1-5	-	TGTGCCAGCAGTGAACGGGGGCACAATCAGCCCCAGCATTTT	CASSERGHNQPQHF
-	TRBV6-2/TRBV6-3	TRBJ1-5	-	TGTGCCAGCAGTTACTCGAAGGTTGGCAATCAGCCCCAGCATTTT	CASSYSKVGNQPQHF
few	TRBV19	TRBJ2-1	TRBD1	TGTGCCAGTAGCCAGGGGGAGACAGACAATGAGCAGTTCTTC	CASSQGETDNEQFF
-	TRBV15	TRBJ1-3	-	TGTGCCACCAGCGAGGGCTTCTCTGGAAACACCATATATTTT	CATSEGFSGNTIYF
few	TRBV7-2	TRBJ2-5	-	TGTGCCAGCAGCTCGGAACAAGAGACCCAGTACTTC	CASSSEQETQYF
few	TRBV6-6	TRBJ1-1	-	TGTGCCAGCAGTTACTCCCTGGTTAGTTCGGGGGGCGAGGCTTTCTTT	CASSYSLVSSGGEAFF
once	TRBV4-2	TRBJ2-3	-	TGTGCCAGCAGCCAAGATCGGTGGCGTGACACAGATACGCAGTATTTT	CASSQDRWRDTDTQYF
-	TRBV28	TRBJ1-5	-	TGTGCCAGCAGCCAACCGGCCTATAGCAATCAGCCCCAGCATTTT	CASSQPAYSNQPQHF
few	TRBV7-2	TRBJ2-3	-	TGTGCCAGCAGACCCCCTGGGCAGGGGAACACAGATACGCAGTATTTT	CASRPPGQGNTDTQYF
-	TRBV7-6	TRBJ1-2	-	TGTGCCAGCAGCCCCGATGCTCCAGTGACGGCCATCAACTATGGCTACACCTTC	CASSPDAPVTAINYGYTF
few	TRBV7-2	TRBJ2-5	-	TGTGCCAGCAGCTTAGGGGCCCTGCCTGGTGAGACCCAGTACTTC	CASSLGALPGETQYF
many	TRBV7-2	TRBJ2-7	TRBD2	TGTGCCAGCAGCTTAGCGGGGGGGGGATACGAGCAGTACTTC	CASSLAGGGYEQYF
-	TRBV3-1	TRBJ2-1	-	TGTGCCAGCAGCCAGGCTGGACCCCTTAGGTTCTTC	CASSQAGPLRFF
few	TRBV7-6	TRBJ1-4	-	TGTGCCAGCAGCTTAAAGGGGGCTAATGAAAAACTGTTTTTT	CASSLKGANEKLFF
many	TRBV7-2	TRBJ1-1	-	TGTGCCAGCAGCCCGTTAATGGGGACTGAAGCTTTCTTT	CASSPLMGTEAFF
-	TRBV12-3/TRBV12-4	TRBJ2-1	TRBD2	TGTGCCAGCAACTCACCTAGCGGCTACAATGAGCAGTTCTTC	CASNSPSGYNEQFF
few	TRBV7-8	TRBJ1-5	-	TGTGCCAGCACCAACTCAGAGGGGCCCCAGCATTTT	CASTNSEGPQHF
-	TRBV6-1	TRBJ1-4	TRBD1	TGTGCCAGCAGTGGATGGACAGGGGGTTACGAAAAACTGTTTTTT	CASSGWTGGYEKLFF
few	TRBV18	TRBJ2-1	TRBD2	TGTGCCAGCTCACCGGGACTAGCGGCAGTGAATGAGCAGTTCTTC	CASSPGLAAVNEQFF
few	TRBV12-3/TRBV12-4	TRBJ2-7	-	TGTGCCAGCAGCGTCGGGACGGCCCACTACGAGCAGTACTTC	CASSVGTAHYEQYF
few	TRBV6-1	TRBJ1-5	TRBD1	TGTGCCAGCAGCGGGACAGCCGCGCATTTT	CASSGTAAHF
-	TRBV11-2	TRBJ1-2	-	TGTGCCAGCAGCTTAGCCCCGACGGTTAACTATGGCTACACCTTC	CASSLAPTVNYGYTF
-	TRBV27	TRBJ1-1	TRBD1	TGTGCCAGCAAAATCCCCGGGACAGGGGGAGAAAAGGCTTTCTTT	CASKIPGTGGEKAFF
once	TRBV19	TRBJ1-5	-	TGTGCCAGTAGTATTTTGGGAGGGACCGGCAATCAGCCCCAGCATTTT	CASSILGGTGNQPQHF
-	TRBV7-9	TRBJ2-1	-	TGTGCTAGCAGCTCTCTCCTGGCAGTTGAGCAGTTCTTC	CASSSLLAVEQFF
few	TRBV7-2	TRBJ2-1	-	TGTGCCAGCAGCTTAACGGCGGGACATGAGCAGTTCTTC	CASSLTAGHEQFF
-	TRBV29-1	TRBJ1-1	TRBD1	TGCAGCGTTGAAACAGGGGGCGCATCGGCTTTCTTT	CSVETGGASAFF
-	TRBV2	TRBJ2-2	-	TGTGCCAGCAGTGTTGTCCTTGAGTACCCAGCCACCGGGGAGCTGTTTTTT	CASSVVLEYPATGELFF